Sequencing of this T cell receptor beta chain was carried out in a study of blood T cells in healthy people across ages. V lost 3 bases and J 6 bases, leaving 22 bases between the germline ends. CDR3 length: 17 amino acids. From germline, CDR1 is SGHDN and CDR2 FVKESK. A single count supports this clonotype. Then a second PCR, running roughly 7 to 11 cycles, was carried out with a sample-barcoded 5' primer and a J-beta primer mix. Using its own MiXCR run on the 5' RACE reads, TCRdb lists one record per CDR3 protein. The data contain 1 million to 1.2 million distinct CDR3 sequences, approximately 38% of them singletons.

The gene calls are TRBV14 and TRBJ2-3; perhaps TRBD2 as D (6 bases). The sequence was obtained from a man aged 18 to 30 in good health. Sequenced sample: blood. CDR3 sequence reads: CASSQRPLGGRLDTQYF. The CDR3 nucleotides are TGTGCCAGCAGCCAGCGGCCCCTCGGAGGGCGGTTGGATACGCAGTATTTT.